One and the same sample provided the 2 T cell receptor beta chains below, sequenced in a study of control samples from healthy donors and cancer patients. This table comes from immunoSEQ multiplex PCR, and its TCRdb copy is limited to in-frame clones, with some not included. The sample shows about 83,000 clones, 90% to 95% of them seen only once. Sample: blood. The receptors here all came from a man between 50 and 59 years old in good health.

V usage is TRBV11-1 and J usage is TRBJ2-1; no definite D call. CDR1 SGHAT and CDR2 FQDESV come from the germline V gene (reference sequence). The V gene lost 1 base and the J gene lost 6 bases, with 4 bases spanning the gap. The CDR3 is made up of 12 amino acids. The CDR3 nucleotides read TGTGCCAGCAGCTTAGGTGTCAATGAGCAGTTCTTC. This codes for CASSLGVNEQFF. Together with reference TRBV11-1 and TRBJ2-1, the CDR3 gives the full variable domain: EAEVAQSPRYKITEKSQAVAFWCDPISGHATLYWYRQILGQGPELLVQFQDESVVDDSQLPKDRFSAERLKGVDSTLKIQPAELGDSAMYLCASSLGVNEQFFGPGTRLTVL.

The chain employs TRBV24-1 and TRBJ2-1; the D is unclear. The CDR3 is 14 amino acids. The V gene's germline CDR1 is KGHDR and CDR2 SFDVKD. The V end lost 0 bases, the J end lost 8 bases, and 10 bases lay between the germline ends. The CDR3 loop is CATSDLAGPHEQFF. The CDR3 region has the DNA TGTGCCACCAGTGATTTGGCCGGGCCCCATGAGCAGTTCTTC.